The 21 T cell receptor beta chains below all came from one sample that was sequenced in a study of T cell repertoires in cytomegalovirus infection. TCRdb processed the reads anew with MiXCR; each CDR3 protein has one entry. Of a few hundred thousand distinct CDR3 sequences detected, about a sixth appear once; the ten largest clones hold roughly 50%. The sample taken for sequencing was CD8+ T cells from PBMCs. Receptors were obtained from a human donor in good health (CMV status not recorded). Some clones in this sample may be carry-over from other donors' samples.

The V gene is TRBV7-9, the J gene TRBJ2-1; TRBD1 matches at 7 bases. From germline, CDR1 is SEHNR and CDR2 FQNEAQ (reference sequence). Trimming removed 4 bases from V and 0 bases from J; junction bases left unmatched: 9. The CDR3 runs to 17 residues. In DNA, the CDR3 is TGTGCCAGCAGCTCCCCGGGACAGAGAAACTCCTACAATGAGCAGTTCTTC. Its translation is CASSSPGQRNSYNEQFF.

The rearrangement uses TRBV19 and TRBJ2-1; TRBD1 matches 9 bases. The CDR3 contains 16 residues. The J segment lost 3 bases and the V segment lost 0 bases, leaving 3 bases of the junction unmatched. Germline V gives CDR1 LNHDA, CDR2 SQIVND (reference sequence). CDR3 in amino acids: CASSIEWDRVYNEQFF. The DNA for the CDR3 is TGTGCCAGTAGTATAGAATGGGACAGGGTCTACAATGAGCAGTTCTTC.

The chain employs TRBV12-3 or TRBV12-4 and TRBJ1-4, with D perhaps TRBD1 (6 bases). V lost 5 bases and J lost 6, with 13 bases in between. The CDR3 has 14 residues. In nucleotides, the CDR3 is TGTGCCAGCAGTCATACAGGGAGAGATGAAAAACTGTTTTTT. Amino acid sequence: CASSHTGRDEKLFF.

This clonotype was recorded at least ten times. V is TRBV19 and J is TRBJ1-1; the D is unclear. Trimming removed 3 bases from V and 1 base from J, with 9 bases in between. The CDR3 covers 14 residues. Germline V gives CDR1 LNHDA, CDR2 SQIVND (reference sequence). CDR3 sequence reads: CASSIPTENTEAFF. DNA for the CDR3: TGTGCCAGTAGTATCCCGACCGAGAACACTGAAGCTTTCTTT.

Only a few counts were recorded for this clonotype. The V and J genes are TRBV15 and TRBJ1-6; D uncertain. V lost 2 bases to trimming and J lost 8 bases, with 10 bases between them. This CDR3 has 14 amino acids. CDR1 is LNHNV and CDR2 is YYDKDF in the germline V gene (reference sequence). CDR3 nucleotide sequence: TGTGCCACCAGCAGAAGGACTGACGATTCACCCCTCCACTTT. This translates into CATSRRTDDSPLHF.

The gene calls are TRBV14 and TRBJ2-1, with D uncertain. Germline V gene sequence: CDR1 SGHDN, CDR2 FVKESK. The CDR3 covers 16 residues. The V end was cut by 3 bases, the J end by 7 bases, with 19 bases between. CDR3 loop: CASSQWRAQESNEQFF. Here the CDR3 DNA reads TGTGCCAGCAGCCAGTGGAGAGCGCAGGAGTCAAATGAGCAGTTCTTC. Full variable domain (remainder filled in from reference TRBV14 and TRBJ2-1): EAGVTQFPSHSVIEKGQTVTLRCDPISGHDNLYWYRRVMGKEIKFLLHFVKESKQDESGMPNNRFLAERTGGTYSTLKVQPAELEDSGVYFCASSQWRAQESNEQFFGPGTRLTVL.

This clonotype was seen a few times. V gene TRBV4-1 combines with J gene TRBJ2-5; a possible D gene is TRBD1 (5 bases). The CDR3 has 15 amino acids. Trimming took 3 bases from V and 2 from J, leaving 13 bases between them. Germline V gives CDR1 MGHRA, CDR2 YSYEKL. The CDR3 coding sequence is TGCGCCAGCAGCCAGTTAGGGGTCGGGCAAGAGACCCAGTACTTC. It codes for CASSQLGVGQETQYF.

This clonotype was counted only a few times. The chain couples TRBV20-1 to TRBJ2-5; D might be TRBD1 (5 bases). Germline CDR1 is DFQATT and CDR2 is SNEGSKA (reference sequence). With 6 bases removed from V and 5 bases from J, the gap between germline ends came to 10 bases. The CDR3 runs 11 residues. The CDR3 spells CSAKDSETQYF. DNA for the CDR3: TGCAGTGCCAAAGACAGCGAGACCCAGTACTTC.

The chain uses TRBV2 and TRBJ2-5; D unclear. The germline gives CDR1 SNHLY, CDR2 FYNNEI. Trimming stripped 3 bases from V and 3 bases from J, with 14 bases between. The CDR3 sequence is 15 residues long. DNA for the CDR3: TGTGCCAGCAGTGAGTTCCGATTGAAAAAAGAGACCCAGTACTTC. Translating gives CASSEFRLKKETQYF.

The sample holds many counts of this clonotype. The rearrangement links TRBV7-6 to TRBJ1-5; TRBD1 agrees at 8 bases. Trimming cost V 4 bases and J 9 bases; bases outside gene matches: 5. The CDR3 loop spans 13 amino acids. CDR1 and CDR2 from the germline V gene are SGHVS and FNYEAQ. CDR3 coding DNA: TGTGCCAGCAGCTCGACAGGGGAAGGGCCCCAGCATTTT. As protein: CASSSTGEGPQHF.

This clonotype was recorded at least ten times. The V call is TRBV6-2 or TRBV6-3, the J call TRBJ2-3; D might be TRBD1 (6 bases). V was shortened by 4 bases and J by 2 bases, with 13 bases between the two germline ends. This CDR3 has 15 residues. CDR1 is MNHEY, CDR2 SVGEGT, per germline. The CDR3 loop is CASSSEVGATDTQYF. The CDR3 DNA is TGTGCCAGCAGTTCAGAAGTGGGGGCCACAGATACGCAGTATTTT.

This clonotype was counted a few times. The V and J genes are TRBV29-1 and TRBJ1-4; 8 nucleotides line up with TRBD1. Looked up from germline, CDR1 is SQVTM and CDR2 is ANQGSEA. J lost 8 bases, V lost 3 bases, and 2 bases had no gene match. The CDR3 has 12 amino acids. The CDR3 protein is CSVDTGGEKLFF. The CDR3 region has the DNA TGCAGCGTTGATACAGGGGGAGAAAAACTGTTTTTT.

This clonotype was found many times. CDR3 bases: TGTGCCAGCAGCTTGTGGGACACGGAGAACACCGGGGAGCTGTTTTTT. Translated: CASSLWDTENTGELFF. The V and J genes are TRBV7-6 and TRBJ2-2; D might be TRBD1 (6 bases). The ends were cut back, 3 bases at V and 1 base at J, with 12 bases in the middle. This CDR3 is built from 16 residues. The germline V gene encodes CDR1 SGHVS and CDR2 FNYEAQ.

This clonotype came up many times. The chain joins TRBV11-2 to TRBJ2-5; a weak D match, TRBD2 (5 bases). With 0 bases removed from V and 4 bases from J, the gap between germline ends came to 12 bases. Germline V gene sequence: CDR1 SGHAT, CDR2 FQNNGV. The CDR3 totals 15 residues. The CDR3 region is CASSLDDYRGETQYF. The CDR3 nucleotides are TGTGCCAGCAGCTTAGATGACTACCGTGGAGAGACCCAGTACTTC.

This clonotype was detected a few times. CDR3 region: CASSTGRSTEAFF. CDR3 sequence (DNA): TGCGCCAGCAGCACTGGTAGATCCACTGAAGCTTTCTTT. The chain has TRBV4-1 and TRBJ1-1; unclear D gene. Germline V gene sequence: CDR1 MGHRA, CDR2 YSYEKL. There are 13 residues in the CDR3. Trimming took 5 bases from V and 4 from J, leaving 11 bases between them.

V usage is TRBV15 and J usage is TRBJ1-1; D uncertain. The CDR3 totals 15 residues. Germline CDR1 LNHNV, CDR2 YYDKDF (reference sequence). The V and J ends lost 1 base and 1 base respectively, with 10 bases between them. Here the CDR3 reads CATSRAPLENTEAFF. For the CDR3, the DNA is TGTGCCACCAGCAGAGCCCCATTGGAGAACACTGAAGCTTTCTTT.

This clonotype was seen repeatedly, ten times or more. The rearrangement uses TRBV20-1 and TRBJ2-7; D could derive from TRBD1 or TRBD2 (5 bases each). Germline V gene sequence: CDR1 DFQATT, CDR2 SNEGSKA (reference sequence). V was shortened by 6 bases and J by 4 bases, with 13 bases between the two germline ends. The CDR3 length is 12 residues. CDR3 amino acids: CSALDEGYEQYF. CDR3 nucleotide sequence: TGCAGTGCGCTAGATGAGGGGTACGAGCAGTACTTC.

This chain links TRBV7-8 with TRBJ2-7; maybe TRBD1 (6 bases). V was cut by 8 bases and J by 3 bases, with 11 bases left in between. The CDR3 is made up of 12 amino acids. CDR1 and CDR2 (germline): SGHVS, FQNEAQ. This CDR3 reads CASFGTNYEQYF. CDR3 nucleotides: TGTGCCAGCTTCGGGACAAACTACGAGCAGTACTTC.

The chain employs TRBV6-2 or TRBV6-3 and TRBJ1-2; D unresolved. This CDR3 contains 15 residues. Per germline, CDR1 MNHEY and CDR2 SVGEGT. Trimming took 3 bases from V and 3 from J, leaving 14 bases between them. Written as DNA, the CDR3 is TGTGCCAGCAGTTATCGTCCAGAGGACTACTATGGCTACACCTTC. It specifies CASSYRPEDYYGYTF.

This clonotype was recorded many times. The chain recombines TRBV7-6 with TRBJ1-3, with TRBD1 matching over 7 bases. V lost 5 bases, J lost 4 bases, and 14 bases stayed unmatched. Germline V gene lookup returns CDR1 SGHVS and CDR2 FNYEAQ. The CDR3 consists of 17 residues. The CDR3 here is CASSPGGGGITGNTIYF. CDR3 sequence (DNA): TGTGCCAGCAGCCCCGGAGGGGGCGGAATTACCGGAAACACCATATATTTT.

This clonotype occurred many times. The chain has TRBV14 and TRBJ2-2; 10 bases are a match to TRBD1. The CDR3 has 17 amino acids. The V gene's germline CDR1 is SGHDN and CDR2 FVKESK. Trimming removed 0 bases from V and 3 bases from J; junction bases left unmatched: 4. CDR3 sequence (DNA): TGTGCCAGCAGCCAAGAATCGGGACAGGGGTACACCGGGGAGCTGTTTTTT. This translates into CASSQESGQGYTGELFF.